What follows are 28 T cell receptor beta chains derived from one specimen sequenced in a study of T cell responses to AZD1222 COVID-19 vaccine. The table came from immunoSEQ multiplex PCR; TCRdb's copy has only in-frame clones and leaves some out. The table lists tens of thousands of clones, 75% to 95% of them singletons, with less than 5.5% in the top ten. The sample here was peripheral blood, taken on day 0 of MenACWY control vaccination. These receptors all come from an adult in good health.

V is TRBV29-1 and J is TRBJ1-1; no firm D call. The V and J ends lost 6 bases and 1 base respectively, with 18 bases between them. The CDR3 contains 15 residues. Germline CDR1 is SQVTM and CDR2 is ANQGSEA. The CDR3 DNA sequence: TGCAGCGTCCGCAAAACTCCGGAGGGGAACACTGAAGCTTTCTTT. Protein sequence: CSVRKTPEGNTEAFF.

The CDR3 spells CASSEATGGEQYF. In nucleotides, the CDR3 is TGTGCCAGCAGTGAAGCGACGGGAGGCGAGCAGTACTTC. The rearrangement links TRBV6-1 to TRBJ2-7; 7 bases are shared with TRBD2. Germline V CDR1 and CDR2: MNHNS, SASEGT. J lost 6 bases, V lost 0 bases, and 2 bases had no gene match. CDR3 length: 13 amino acids.

V usage is TRBV2 and J usage is TRBJ1-1, with no clear D. Germline-derived CDR1 and CDR2 are SNHLY and FYNNEI. V was pared by 5 bases and J by 1 base, with 5 bases between. The CDR3 covers 12 residues. The CDR3 here is CASSWKNTEAFF. CDR3 nucleotides: TGTGCCAGCAGTTGGAAGAACACTGAAGCTTTCTTT.

J is TRBJ2-1 and V is TRBV7-9; no clear D. The CDR3 has 12 residues. Germline values: CDR1 SEHNR, CDR2 FQNEAQ (reference sequence). V was trimmed by 5 bases and J by 4 bases, leaving 6 bases between them. CDR3 bases: TGTGCCAGCAGCATACGGTACAATGAGCAGTTCTTC. This translates into CASSIRYNEQFF.

The chain combines TRBV7-9 with TRBJ1-1; no definite D call. Germline V gene data show CDR1 as SEHNR and CDR2 as FQNEAQ (reference sequence). The CDR3 contains 12 residues. Between the trimmed V and J ends, which lost 5 bases and 5 bases, there was a span of 9 bases. The CDR3 region has the DNA TGTGCCAGCAGCAGATCGGAGACTGAAGCTTTCTTT. It is translated as CASSRSETEAFF. Drawing the rest from reference TRBV7-9 and TRBJ1-1, the complete variable domain is DTGVSQNPRHKITKRGQNVTFRCDPISEHNRLYWYRQTLGQGPEFLTYFQNEAQLEKSRLLSDRFSAERPKGSFSTLEIQRTEQGDSAMYLCASSRSETEAFFGQGTRLTVV.

The chain is built from TRBV10-1 and TRBJ2-1; D uncertain. The CDR3 length is 13 residues. Trimming took off 3 bases at V and 7 bases at J, with 10 bases between the two ends. Germline V lookup: CDR1 WNHNN, CDR2 SYGVQD (reference sequence). The CDR3 here is CASSEGYGNEQFF. The CDR3 bases are TGCGCCAGCAGTGAAGGGTATGGGAATGAGCAGTTCTTC.

The chain is built from TRBV5-6 and TRBJ1-6; possible D gene TRBD1, 6 bases. CDR1 and CDR2 (germline): SGHDT, YYEEEE. Trimming shortened V by 2 bases and J by 9 bases, and 15 bases separated the two germline ends. The CDR3 sequence is 15 residues long. CDR3 residues: CASSLGSGVGSPLHF. DNA of the CDR3: TGTGCCAGCAGCTTAGGGTCAGGGGTAGGTTCACCCCTCCACTTT.

The J gene is TRBJ2-7, the V gene TRBV30; TRBD2 matches 9 bases. Germline CDR1 reads GTSNPN; CDR2 reads SVGIG (reference sequence). Trimming cost V 7 bases and J 7 bases; bases outside gene matches: 11. The CDR3 covers 13 residues. The CDR3 is CALGLAGRDEQYF. The CDR3 DNA sequence: TGTGCCTTAGGGCTAGCGGGGAGAGATGAGCAGTACTTC.

V and J are TRBV3-1 (or the pseudogene TRBV3-2) and TRBJ1-1; unclear D gene. Germline V lookup: CDR1 LGHDT, CDR2 YNNKEL (reference sequence). CDR3 size: 12 residues. V was trimmed by 3 bases and J by 3 bases, leaving 5 bases between them. This CDR3 reads CASSQLDTEAFF. CDR3 bases: TGTGCCAGCAGCCAGCTGGACACTGAAGCTTTCTTT.

The chain uses TRBV10-3 and TRBJ1-2; D gene uncertain. With 0 bases removed from V and 8 bases from J, the gap between germline ends came to 19 bases. The germline V gene encodes CDR1 ENHRY and CDR2 SYGVKD. The CDR3 contains 16 residues. The CDR3 loop is CAISESIGNAGRGYTF. CDR3 in DNA: TGTGCCATCAGTGAGTCGATCGGGAACGCTGGGAGGGGCTACACCTTC.

The rearrangement joins TRBV10-3 to TRBJ1-5, with a tentative D call TRBD1 (5 bases). Germline values: CDR1 ENHRY, CDR2 SYGVKD. The CDR3 totals 15 residues. The V end lost 2 bases, the J end lost 2 bases, and 10 bases lay between the germline ends. The CDR3 loop is CAISERQGGNQPQHF. The CDR3 DNA reads as TGTGCCATCAGTGAGAGGCAGGGTGGCAATCAGCCCCAGCATTTT.

This chain joins TRBV19 and TRBJ1-1; D may be TRBD1 (5 bases). V was clipped by 8 bases and J by 10 bases, with 11 bases between them. Germline V gene data show CDR1 as LNHDA and CDR2 as SQIVND (reference sequence). This CDR3 contains 10 residues. The CDR3 is CASFQGSAFF. The CDR3 bases are TGTGCCAGTTTTCAGGGATCAGCTTTCTTT.

V and J are TRBV4-2 and TRBJ2-1; TRBD1 might be the D (6 bases). The CDR3 has 12 residues. CDR1 is LGHNA, CDR2 YNFKEQ, per germline. V shed 3 bases and J shed 9 bases, with 9 bases lying between them. DNA of the CDR3: TGTGCCAGCAGCCATATGACAGGTGAGCAGTTCTTC. It translates to CASSHMTGEQFF.

The rearrangement links TRBV19 to TRBJ1-5; 8 nucleotides align to TRBD1. The CDR3 loop spans 13 amino acids. CDR1 is LNHDA and CDR2 is SQIVND in the germline V gene (reference sequence). V trimming: 7 bases; J trimming: 6 bases; junction bases outside the gene matches: 5. CDR3 region: CASTGGRGQPQHF. The CDR3 DNA follows: TGTGCCAGTACAGGGGGCCGAGGTCAGCCCCAGCATTTT.

DNA for the CDR3: TGTGCCAGCGAGGACAGCTCCTACGAGCAGTACTTC. Protein: CASEDSSYEQYF. This rearrangement joins TRBV30 to TRBJ2-7; TRBD1 might be the D (6 bases). Germline CDR1 and CDR2: GTSNPN and SVGIG (reference sequence). V lost 8 bases and J 0 bases, leaving 11 bases between the germline ends. The CDR3 extends over 12 amino acids.

A few counts support this clone. V gene TRBV30 combines with J gene TRBJ1-2; D uncertain. Trimming shortened V by 3 bases and J by 4 bases, and 9 bases separated the two germline ends. The CDR3 length is 12 residues. Germline lookup yields CDR1 GTSNPN and CDR2 SVGIG (reference sequence). CDR3 DNA sequence: TGTGCCTGGAGCACCGGGAGCTATGGCTACACCTTC. Amino acids: CAWSTGSYGYTF.

CDR3 bases: TGTGCCTTCCCCAGGGGTTGTAACGATCAGCCCCAGCATTTT. Translation gives CAFPRGCNDQPQHF. V usage is TRBV15 and J usage is TRBJ1-5, with D possibly TRBD1 on 6 matching bases. Germline V gives CDR1 LNHNV, CDR2 YYDKDF (reference sequence). The V and J ends lost 11 bases and 5 bases respectively, with 19 bases between them. CDR3 length: 14 amino acids.

The rearrangement links TRBV4-3 to TRBJ1-3; D gene ambiguous. Trimming left V 9 bases short and J 0 bases short, with 27 bases between. Germline V gene sequence: CDR1 LGHNA, CDR2 YSLEER. The CDR3 runs 19 residues. The CDR3, as DNA: TGCGCCAGAAACGGCGGCGGCCCTGAGCCCAACAACTCTGGAAACACCATATATTTT. Protein product: CARNGGGPEPNNSGNTIYF.

The V gene is TRBV30, the J gene TRBJ2-7, with a weak D call TRBD2 (5 bases). The V gene lost 5 bases and the J gene lost 1 base, with 27 bases spanning the gap. CDR1 GTSNPN and CDR2 SVGIG come from the germline V gene (reference sequence). The CDR3 has 18 residues. The CDR3 DNA reads TGTGCCTGGTTTGGCCCTGTTACAAGCGGAGGAGATTCCTACGAGCAGTACTTC. This sequence encodes CAWFGPVTSGGDSYEQYF.

For the CDR3, the DNA is TGTGCCAGCAGTTCCCAAAACAGCTGGACCCAGCATTTT. Its protein is CASSSQNSWTQHF. The chain has TRBV28 and TRBJ1-5, with D unclear. CDR3 length equals 13 residues. With 4 bases removed from V and 11 bases from J, the gap between germline ends came to 15 bases. The V gene's germline CDR1 is MDHEN and CDR2 SYDVKM. Together with reference TRBV28 and TRBJ1-5, the CDR3 gives the full variable domain: DVKVTQSSRYLVKRTGEKVFLECVQDMDHENMFWYRQDPGLGLRLIYFSYDVKMKEKGDIPEGYSVSREKKERFSLILESASTNQTSMYLCASSSQNSWTQHFGDGTRLSIL.

The genes are TRBV11-2 and TRBJ2-1, with D possibly TRBD2 on 6 matching bases. The CDR3 extends over 13 amino acids. The V gene lost 1 base and the J gene lost 6 bases, with 7 bases spanning the gap. Germline V gene sequence: CDR1 SGHAT, CDR2 FQNNGV. CDR3 coding DNA: TGTGCCAGCAGCTTAGCGGAGGGCAATGAGCAGTTCTTC. It yields the protein CASSLAEGNEQFF.

This rearrangement joins TRBV29-1 to TRBJ1-1; D is undetermined. Germline loops: CDR1 SQVTM, CDR2 ANQGSEA. Trimming took off 3 bases at V and 6 bases at J, with 11 bases between the two ends. The CDR3 has 12 residues. The CDR3 sequence is CSVDKWGAEAFF. CDR3 coding DNA: TGCAGCGTTGACAAGTGGGGTGCTGAAGCTTTCTTT.

This chain connects TRBV4-1 to TRBJ2-7; D may correspond to TRBD1 or TRBD2 (5 bases each). The length of the CDR3 is 15 residues. V was pared by 0 bases and J by 3 bases, with 12 bases between. Germline CDR1 MGHRA, CDR2 YSYEKL. The chain's CDR3 is CASSQDPADNYEQYF. The CDR3 nucleotides read TGCGCCAGCAGCCAAGATCCAGCGGACAACTACGAGCAGTACTTC.

The CDR3 nucleotides are TGTGCCAGCAGCTCAAATCCTCAACAGGGGTCCTATGGCTACACCTTC. As protein: CASSSNPQQGSYGYTF. V is TRBV13 and J is TRBJ1-2; 7 positions match TRBD1. This CDR3 region has 16 residues. V lost 4 bases and J lost 4; bases outside the gene matches: 12. Germline CDR1 and CDR2: PRHDT and FYEKMQ (reference sequence). The full variable domain, with the rest looked up from reference TRBV13 and TRBJ1-2, is AAGVIQSPRHLIKEKRETATLKCYPIPRHDTVYWYQQGPGQDPQFLISFYEKMQSDKGSIPDRFSAQQFSDYHSELNMSSLELGDSALYFCASSSNPQQGSYGYTFGSGTRLTVV.

The chain couples TRBV12-3 or TRBV12-4 to TRBJ1-2; D perhaps matches TRBD1 (6 bases). Trimming removed 6 bases at V and 4 bases at J, with 12 bases between. This CDR3 has 13 residues. The CDR3 DNA is TGTGCCAGCAGCTTGGACAGAAGCTATGGCTACACCTTC. Protein: CASSLDRSYGYTF.

The rearrangement links TRBV9 to TRBJ2-1; weak D call: TRBD2 (6 bases). The CDR3 runs 14 residues. The V gene's germline CDR1 is SGDLS and CDR2 YYNGEE. Trimming shortened V by 2 bases and J by 7 bases, and 13 bases separated the two germline ends. In DNA form, the CDR3 reads TGTGCCAGCAGCGTCGGTGGGGGGAAGAATGAGCAGTTCTTC. This encodes CASSVGGGKNEQFF.

The J gene is TRBJ1-2, the V gene TRBV7-9, with 9 bases that match TRBD1. Germline V gives CDR1 SEHNR, CDR2 FQNEAQ (reference sequence). The V segment lost 8 bases and the J segment 8 bases; nucleotides outside the gene matches: 12. This CDR3 contains 14 residues. This CDR3 is CASRPAGTGKGYTF. In DNA, the CDR3 is TGTGCCAGCCGCCCGGCCGGGACAGGGAAAGGCTACACCTTC.

The rearrangement links TRBV2 to TRBJ1-1; the match to TRBD1 covers 7 bases. V was pared by 7 bases and J by 5 bases, with 7 bases of the junction left unmatched. CDR1 and CDR2 (germline): SNHLY, FYNNEI. The CDR3 extends over 13 amino acids. CDR3 in DNA: TGTGCCAGCACAGGGGGGGGTCGAACTGAAGCTTTCTTT. This translates into CASTGGGRTEAFF.